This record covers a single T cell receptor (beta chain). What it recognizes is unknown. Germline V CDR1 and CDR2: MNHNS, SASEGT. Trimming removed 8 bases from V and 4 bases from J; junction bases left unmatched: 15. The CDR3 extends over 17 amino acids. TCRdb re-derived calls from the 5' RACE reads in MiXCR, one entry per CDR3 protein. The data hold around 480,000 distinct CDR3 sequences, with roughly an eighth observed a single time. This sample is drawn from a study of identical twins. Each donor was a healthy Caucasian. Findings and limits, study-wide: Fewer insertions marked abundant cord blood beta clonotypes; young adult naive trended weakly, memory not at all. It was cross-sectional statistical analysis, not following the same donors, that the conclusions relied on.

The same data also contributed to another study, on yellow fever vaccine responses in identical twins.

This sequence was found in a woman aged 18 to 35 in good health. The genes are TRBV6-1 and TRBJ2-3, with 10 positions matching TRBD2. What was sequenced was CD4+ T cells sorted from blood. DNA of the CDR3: TGTGCCAGCGGGTTTGGGGTAAGCGGGAGGGCCTCAGATACGCAGTATTTT. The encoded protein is CASGFGVSGRASDTQYF.